The 25 T cell receptor beta chains given below trace back to one sample, sequenced in a study of cytomegalovirus exposure and HLA in healthy donors. The primer mix had 60 Vbeta and 13 Jbeta primers. Using immunoSEQ multiplex PCR, the repertoire was profiled, and TCRdb retains in-frame clones only, with some absent. The sample has some 210,000 clones, 60% to 80% seen once. Material: PBMCs. Source of these receptors: a male donor in good health and CMV-seronegative.

The rearrangement links TRBV4-2 to TRBJ1-4; D unclear. Germline V gene lookup returns CDR1 LGHNA and CDR2 YNFKEQ. This CDR3 is built from 16 residues. V was shortened by 0 bases and J by 5 bases, with 13 bases between the two germline ends. The CDR3 loop reads CASSQERRPANEKLFF. DNA for the CDR3: TGTGCCAGCAGCCAAGAGAGGAGACCAGCAAATGAAAAACTGTTTTTT.

The chain recombines TRBV27 with TRBJ2-2; weak D call: TRBD1 (5 bases). From germline, CDR1 is MNHEY and CDR2 SMNVEV (reference sequence). The CDR3 spans 13 residues. Trimming took off 5 bases at V and 5 bases at J, with 9 bases between the two ends. The CDR3 reads CASSLPGTGELFF. In DNA form, the CDR3 reads TGTGCCAGCAGTCTGCCAGGGACCGGGGAGCTGTTTTTT.

Remarks on this clone: The same CDR3 can be traced to other DNA sequences in this sample. The chain couples TRBV9 to TRBJ2-2, with TRBD2 matching 7 bases. Per germline, CDR1 SGDLS and CDR2 YYNGEE. This CDR3 is built from 15 residues. V lost 0 bases, J lost 4 bases, and 3 bases stayed unmatched. CDR3 sequence reads: CASSVGGGPTGELFF. In nucleotides, the CDR3 is TGTGCCAGCAGCGTAGGGGGAGGGCCCACCGGGGAGCTGTTTTTT.

This clone appeared once. The J gene is TRBJ2-7, the V gene TRBV9, with 10 bases identical to TRBD2. The germline V gene encodes CDR1 SGDLS and CDR2 YYNGEE. The CDR3 runs 15 residues. J was trimmed by 7 bases and V by 3 bases; bases with no gene match: 10. The CDR3 nucleotides are TGTGCCAGCAGCGCAGCCGGGACTAGCGTGGGGGAGCAGTACTTC. The encoded protein is CASSAAGTSVGEQYF.

The chain uses TRBV15 and TRBJ2-4; the match to TRBD1 covers 9 bases. Germline assignment: CDR1 LNHNV and CDR2 YYDKDF (reference sequence). The CDR3 is 13 amino acids. V dropped 8 bases and J dropped 7; count of bases not matched to a gene: 6. The CDR3 spells CATVQGASNIQYF. The CDR3 DNA follows: TGTGCCACCGTACAGGGGGCGTCGAACATTCAGTACTTC.

This clone was detected a few times. The genes are TRBV19 and TRBJ1-1; D might be TRBD1 (5 bases). CDR1 is LNHDA and CDR2 is SQIVND in the germline V gene (reference sequence). V lost 6 bases and J 8 bases, leaving 16 bases between the germline ends. This CDR3 region has 13 residues. The CDR3 DNA is TGTGCCAGTAGATTCGGCGGGGGTTCGGAAGCTTTCTTT. This codes for CASRFGGGSEAFF.

The rearrangement links TRBV7-9 to TRBJ2-1, with TRBD1 matching 8 bases. J was trimmed by 15 bases and V by 5 bases; bases with no gene match: 6. Germline V gene lookup returns CDR1 SEHNR and CDR2 FQNEAQ (reference sequence). This CDR3 is built from 11 residues. This CDR3 is CASSLGQGLFF. CDR3 DNA sequence: TGTGCCAGCAGCCTCGGACAGGGCCTGTTCTTC.

This chain uses TRBV29-1 with TRBJ1-1; tentative D call: TRBD1 (5 bases). The CDR3 spans 16 residues. Germline lookup yields CDR1 SQVTM and CDR2 ANQGSEA. Trimming pared 4 bases from V and 5 bases from J, leaving 23 bases between. CDR3 residues: CSVGMHGHLRGTEAFF. The CDR3 DNA is TGCAGCGTTGGCATGCATGGACACCTTCGGGGGACTGAAGCTTTCTTT.

As concerns this clone: The germline gene is not matched at one end of the junction; a read error may be the cause. This specimen includes other DNA sequences encoding the same CDR3. This chain links TRBV5-1 with TRBJ2-7, with 11 positions matching TRBD2. The CDR3 consists of 17 residues. Germline lookup yields CDR1 SGHRS and CDR2 YFSETQ. CDR3 coding DNA: TGCGCCAGCAGGCAGCAACTAGCGGGAGTCGGGACCCACGAACAGTACTTC. Its protein product is CASRQQLAGVGTHEQYF.

Concerning this clone itself: Other DNA sequences in the same sample also yield this CDR3. The CDR3 nucleotides read TGCGCCAGCAGCTTGGTTACTGGTGGTTCCTACGAGCAGTACTTC. This gives the protein CASSLVTGGSYEQYF. The J gene is TRBJ2-7, the V gene TRBV5-1; D gene unclear. The CDR3 is 15 amino acids. The germline CDR1 and CDR2 sequences are SGHRS and YFSETQ. V dropped 0 bases and J dropped 1 base, with 11 bases sitting between them.

The chain links TRBV19 to TRBJ2-2; D is possibly TRBD2 (5 bases). The germline V gene encodes CDR1 LNHDA and CDR2 SQIVND (reference sequence). With 1 base removed from V and 0 bases from J, the gap between germline ends came to 9 bases. The CDR3 covers 16 residues. CDR3 coding DNA: TGTGCCAGTAGTATAGGGAGGCGATCGAACACCGGGGAGCTGTTTTTT. The encoded protein is CASSIGRRSNTGELFF.

The chain uses TRBV4-1 and TRBJ2-2; weak D call: TRBD2 (5 bases). The CDR3 spans 18 residues. Trimming removed 0 bases from V and 6 bases from J, with 20 bases in between. Germline-derived CDR1 and CDR2 are MGHRA and YSYEKL. The CDR3 nucleotides read TGCGCCAGCAGCCAAGAAATTTCTGGACTCAAGGCATCCGGGGAGCTGTTTTTT. It yields the protein CASSQEISGLKASGELFF.

This sequence joins TRBV2 and TRBJ2-5, with D perhaps TRBD2 (5 bases). Germline V CDR1 and CDR2: SNHLY, FYNNEI. V lost 7 bases and J 3 bases, leaving 9 bases between the germline ends. The CDR3 length is 12 residues. This CDR3 reads CASNSGEETQYF. DNA of the CDR3: TGTGCCAGCAATTCCGGGGAAGAGACCCAGTACTTC.

This chain connects TRBV6-6 to TRBJ2-5, with TRBD1 matching over 8 bases. The last part of the DNA fits TRBJ2-7 better; the J call may be wrong. Germline CDR1 reads MNHNY; CDR2 reads SVGAGI (reference sequence). CDR3 length: 11 amino acids. The CDR3 loop reads CASRQGDEQYF. In DNA form, the CDR3 reads TGTGCCAGCAGACAGGGGGACGAGCAGTACTTC.

The gene calls are TRBV6-1 and TRBJ2-7, with D maybe TRBD1 (6 bases). The germline V and J ends were trimmed by 5 bases and 0 bases, with 11 bases remaining between them. The germline V gene encodes CDR1 MNHNS and CDR2 SASEGT. This CDR3 contains 14 residues. The CDR3 here is CASSWADSSYEQYF. The CDR3 nucleotides read TGTGCCAGCAGTTGGGCGGACAGCTCCTACGAGCAGTACTTC.

The chain couples TRBV16 to TRBJ2-2; 8 nucleotides align to TRBD1. Germline V CDR1 and CDR2: KGHSY, FQNENV. V shed 5 bases, J shed 1 base, and the junction held 3 bases outside the gene matches. The CDR3 extends over 15 amino acids. This CDR3 is CASSYGTGNTGELFF. The CDR3 DNA sequence: TGTGCCAGCAGCTACGGGACAGGGAACACCGGGGAGCTGTTTTTT.

V usage is TRBV5-4 and J usage is TRBJ2-5; D is perhaps TRBD1 (6 bases). This CDR3 contains 14 residues. V was cut by 0 bases and J by 5 bases, with 11 bases left in between. In germline, CDR1 is SGHNT, CDR2 YYREEE (reference sequence). CDR3 nucleotides: TGTGCCAGCAGCTTGGCTCAGCAGGGGGAGACCCAGTACTTC. Its protein is CASSLAQQGETQYF.

The table lists this clone with a count of one. This rearrangement joins TRBV6-6 to TRBJ1-2; possibly TRBD1 for D (5 bases). Trimming cost V 7 bases and J 3 bases, with 18 bases left between them. This CDR3 spans 15 amino acids. The germline V gene encodes CDR1 MNHNY and CDR2 SVGAGI (reference sequence). CDR3 nucleotide sequence: TGTGCCAGCAAAAAATCGGCACAGGCATACTATGGCTACACCTTC. Protein product: CASKKSAQAYYGYTF.

The rearrangement links TRBV6-5 to TRBJ2-7; D uncertain. Deletions cut 0 bases from V and 0 bases from J, with 9 bases between. The CDR3 contains 15 residues. Germline CDR1 and CDR2: MNHEY and SVGAGI. CDR3 in amino acids: CASSYSHRSSYEQYF. In DNA form, the CDR3 reads TGTGCCAGCAGTTACTCCCATCGGAGCTCCTACGAGCAGTACTTC.

The chain couples TRBV10-3 to TRBJ1-3; D remains ambiguous. The germline V gene has CDR1 ENHRY and CDR2 SYGVKD. CDR3 length equals 14 residues. V gave up 6 bases and J gave up 0 bases, with 9 bases separating them. The CDR3 DNA sequence: TGTGCCATCAGGAAGCCCGTCTCTGGAAACACCATATATTTT. It yields the protein CAIRKPVSGNTIYF.

The chain has TRBV11-2 and TRBJ2-1, with D hard to call. The V end was cut by 3 bases, the J end by 0 bases, with 9 bases between. The CDR3 extends over 15 amino acids. The V gene's germline CDR1 is SGHAT and CDR2 FQNNGV. The CDR3: CASSFSASSYNEQFF. CDR3 DNA sequence: TGTGCCAGCAGCTTCTCAGCGAGCTCCTACAATGAGCAGTTCTTC.

The chain carries TRBV28 and TRBJ2-1, with 8 bases lining up with TRBD2. Germline CDR1 and CDR2: MDHEN and SYDVKM. Trimming cost V 5 bases and J 1 base; bases outside gene matches: 10. The CDR3 spans 17 residues. The CDR3 sequence: CASSPTFKRGSYNEQFF. DNA of the CDR3: TGTGCCAGCAGTCCGACGTTTAAGCGGGGGTCCTACAATGAGCAGTTCTTC.

This clone was seen a few times. In DNA form, the CDR3 reads TGTGCCGTAGCTAGCGGAGACTCCTACGAGCAGTACTTC. Encoded protein: CAVASGDSYEQYF. This sequence joins TRBV6-5 and TRBJ2-7; the match to TRBD2 covers 7 bases. The germline gives CDR1 MNHEY, CDR2 SVGAGI. This CDR3 region has 13 residues. Losses at the gene ends were 11 bases for V and 0 bases for J; bases not matched to a gene: 7.

This clone was seen more than once but under ten times. The chain joins TRBV4-2 to TRBJ1-4; D call uncertain. The CDR3 covers 15 residues. Germline-derived CDR1 and CDR2 are LGHNA and YNFKEQ. V gave up 0 bases and J gave up 8 bases, with 13 bases separating them. The CDR3 is CASSQDHEVWEKLFF. In nucleotides, the CDR3 is TGTGCCAGCAGCCAAGATCACGAGGTTTGGGAAAAACTGTTTTTT.

The chain carries TRBV10-3 and TRBJ2-7; D unresolved. The CDR3 contains 13 residues. Germline V gives CDR1 ENHRY, CDR2 SYGVKD. The V and J ends lost 2 bases and 2 bases respectively, with 7 bases between them. The CDR3 spells CAISEDNPYEQYF. In DNA form, the CDR3 reads TGTGCCATCAGTGAGGACAACCCCTACGAGCAGTACTTC.